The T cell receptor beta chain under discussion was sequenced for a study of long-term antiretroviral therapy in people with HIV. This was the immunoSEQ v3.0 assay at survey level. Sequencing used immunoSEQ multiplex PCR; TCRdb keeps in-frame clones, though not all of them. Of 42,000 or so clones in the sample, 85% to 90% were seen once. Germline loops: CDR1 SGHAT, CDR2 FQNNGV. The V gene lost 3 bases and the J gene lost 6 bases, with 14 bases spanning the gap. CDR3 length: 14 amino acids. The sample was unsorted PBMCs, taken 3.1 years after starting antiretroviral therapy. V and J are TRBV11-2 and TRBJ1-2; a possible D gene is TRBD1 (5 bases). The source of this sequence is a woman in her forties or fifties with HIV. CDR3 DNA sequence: TGTGCCAGCAGCTTCCGGACACCCCTGAATGGCTACACCTTC. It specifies CASSFRTPLNGYTF. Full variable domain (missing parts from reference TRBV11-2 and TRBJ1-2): EAGVAQSPRYKIIEKRQSVAFWCNPISGHATLYWYQQILGQGPKLLIQFQNNGVVDDSQLPKDRFSAERLKGVDSTLKIQPAKLEDSAVYLCASSFRTPLNGYTFGSGTRLTVV.